A single sample gave rise to the 7 T cell receptor beta chains below, sequenced in a study of blood T cell repertoires in COVID-19 (dated by TCRdb to 2020 to 2022). Library method: the immunoSEQ multiplex PCR assay. TCRdb's version of the immuneACCESS table is confined to in-frame rearrangements and falls short of the full clone set. An unresolved V gene accounts for under half of the shortfall where checked; the remainder is of unknown origin. The table for this sample lists about 310,000 clones; over 75% of them were counted only once. The ten most abundant clones make up approximately 7.8% of the sample. Sequenced: peripheral blood. The source is a woman aged 50 to 60 who had recovered from COVID-19.

The chain uses TRBV7-2 and TRBJ2-3; 13 bases fit TRBD2. The trim removed 3 bases at V and 5 bases at J, leaving 5 bases unmatched. Germline V gene lookup returns CDR1 SGHTA and CDR2 FQGNSA. This CDR3 contains 16 residues. DNA of the CDR3: TGTGCCAGCAGCTTTGGACTAGCGGGAGTTAGAGATACGCAGTATTTT. Translation: CASSFGLAGVRDTQYF.

This chain connects TRBV18 to TRBJ2-2, with TRBD1 identical over 9 bases. Germline CDR1 KGHSH, CDR2 LQKENI. Trimming at V came to 3 bases and at J to 8 bases, leaving 13 bases not matched to a gene. The CDR3 has 17 residues. Here the CDR3 reads CASSPAVGQGGSGELFF. CDR3 bases: TGTGCCAGCTCACCGGCGGTGGGACAGGGCGGTTCTGGGGAGCTGTTTTTT.

The sample holds a few counts of this clone. V is TRBV12-5 and J is TRBJ2-1; 15 nucleotides agree with TRBD2. The junction had 4 bases not matched to a gene; V was cut back by 9 bases and J by 4 bases. From germline, CDR1 is LGHNT and CDR2 FRNRAP. The CDR3 is made up of 15 amino acids. This chain's CDR3 is CASPGLAGGYNEQFF. CDR3 coding DNA: TGTGCTAGCCCGGGACTAGCGGGAGGTTACAATGAGCAGTTCTTC.

The V gene is TRBV6-5, the J gene TRBJ2-7; D perhaps matches TRBD2 (5 bases). V lost 8 bases and J 0 bases, leaving 11 bases between the germline ends. The length of the CDR3 is 13 residues. Germline values: CDR1 MNHEY, CDR2 SVGAGI. The CDR3 is CASLGIPSYEQYF. The DNA for the CDR3 is TGTGCCAGCCTCGGGATTCCCTCCTACGAGCAGTACTTC.

This sequence joins TRBV15 and TRBJ2-1, with 8 bases lining up with TRBD2. Germline lookup yields CDR1 LNHNV and CDR2 YYDKDF (reference sequence). V gave up 3 bases and J gave up 0 bases; unmatched junction bases: 19. CDR3 length: 21 residues. The chain's CDR3 is CATSSRQASGHRPGSYNEQFF. CDR3 nucleotide sequence: TGTGCCACCAGCAGCCGGCAGGCTAGCGGGCACCGCCCCGGCTCCTACAATGAGCAGTTCTTC.

This clone was counted only a few times. The chain recombines TRBV5-4 with TRBJ2-5; 9 nucleotides match TRBD1. The CDR3 contains 16 residues. V shed 4 bases and J 5 bases; nucleotides not matched to a gene: 12. Germline CDR1 and CDR2: SGHNT and YYREEE (reference sequence). The CDR3 DNA sequence: TGTGCCAGCAGCGGCCAGAGACAGGGGGGGAGGGAGACCCAGTACTTC. This codes for CASSGQRQGGRETQYF.

The rearrangement joins TRBV19 to TRBJ2-1; TRBD2 matches at 10 bases. The CDR3 totals 16 residues. Trimming cost V 2 bases and J 6 bases; bases outside gene matches: 7. Germline loops: CDR1 LNHDA, CDR2 SQIVND (reference sequence). DNA for the CDR3: TGTGCCAGTAGTATAAGGAGCGGGGGGGCTTTCAATGAGCAGTTCTTC. The encoded protein is CASSIRSGGAFNEQFF.